Shown below are 28 T cell receptor beta chains from a single sample sequenced in a study of chemoradiotherapy in HPV16-positive cancers. Profiling relied on immunoSEQ multiplex PCR, and the TCRdb table lists in-frame clones only, not all of them. Counted here are approximately 14,000 clones, around 90% occurring once; the ten biggest clones make up around 3.8%. The sequenced sample was blood, obtained from a patient who underwent chemoradiotherapy. The receptors come from a human donor with HPV-associated anogenital cancer.

The rearrangement links TRBV30 to TRBJ1-1, with D possibly being TRBD1 (5 bases). The CDR3 is 15 residues long. Trimming stripped 4 bases from V and 4 bases from J, with 19 bases between. Germline V gene lookup returns CDR1 GTSNPN and CDR2 SVGIG (reference sequence). CDR3 in amino acids: CAWKREALGGTEAFF. The DNA for the CDR3 is TGTGCCTGGAAACGTGAGGCGTTGGGGGGCACTGAAGCTTTCTTT.

This chain joins TRBV5-6 and TRBJ1-6, with a tentative D call TRBD1 (5 bases). Germline CDR1 and CDR2: SGHDT and YYEEEE. Trimming cost V 0 bases and J 10 bases, with 20 bases left between them. The CDR3 length is 17 residues. The CDR3 DNA follows: TGTGCCAGCAGCTTGGATGGAGGTTGGGGCTACGGCTCACCCCTCCACTTT. Translated: CASSLDGGWGYGSPLHF.

The chain links TRBV28 to TRBJ1-5, with D maybe TRBD1 (6 bases). Trimming pared 2 bases from V and 1 base from J, leaving 15 bases between. Germline assignment: CDR1 MDHEN and CDR2 SYDVKM. CDR3 length: 17 residues. The CDR3 DNA reads TGTGCCAGCAGTTTACTCGAGGGGGGTATCAGCAATCAGCCCCAGCATTTT. Amino acids: CASSLLEGGISNQPQHF.

The chain links TRBV5-1 to TRBJ1-3, with D unresolved. This CDR3 contains 13 residues. Germline loops: CDR1 SGHRS, CDR2 YFSETQ. Deletions cut 5 bases from V and 6 bases from J, with 12 bases between. The CDR3 region is CASSRGAENTIYF. The DNA for the CDR3 is TGCGCCAGCAGTCGGGGAGCGGAAAACACCATATATTTT.

The genes are TRBV29-1 and TRBJ1-1; perhaps TRBD1 as D (5 bases). The CDR3 runs 11 residues. V was shortened by 7 bases and J by 10 bases, with 16 bases between the two germline ends. Germline CDR1 reads SQVTM; CDR2 reads ANQGSEA. The CDR3 region is CSAAIQRGAFF. CDR3 nucleotide sequence: TGCAGCGCTGCGATACAAAGGGGAGCTTTCTTT.

The chain joins TRBV4-1 to TRBJ2-1; 13 positions agree with TRBD2. CDR1 and CDR2 from the germline V gene are MGHRA and YSYEKL. CDR3 length: 15 amino acids. Trimming took 4 bases from V and 6 from J; bases not matched to a gene: 3. CDR3 sequence: CASSRGLAGVNEQFF. The CDR3, as DNA: TGCGCCAGCAGCCGAGGACTAGCGGGAGTCAATGAGCAGTTCTTC.

The chain employs TRBV4-1 and TRBJ1-3, with D unresolved. Per germline, CDR1 MGHRA and CDR2 YSYEKL. The CDR3 consists of 13 residues. V lost 5 bases, J lost 4 bases, and 9 bases lay in between. This chain's CDR3 is CASSSSQGNTIYF. The CDR3 DNA reads as TGCGCCAGCAGCTCTTCACAGGGAAACACCATATATTTT.

V gene TRBV18 combines with J gene TRBJ1-1; D might be TRBD1 (6 bases). The CDR3 has 16 amino acids. The germline V gene has CDR1 KGHSH and CDR2 LQKENI. V lost 0 bases to trimming and J lost 0 bases, with 11 bases between them. The CDR3 DNA is TGTGCCAGCTCACCACCCACAGGGAACATGAACACTGAAGCTTTCTTT. Translated: CASSPPTGNMNTEAFF.

The DNA for the CDR3 is TGTGCCAGCAGCTTGAACAAGGGGCGGACCACTGAAGCTTTCTTT. It codes for CASSLNKGRTTEAFF. V gene TRBV5-4 combines with J gene TRBJ1-1, with a tentative D call TRBD1 (5 bases). Germline V CDR1 and CDR2: SGHNT, YYREEE (reference sequence). Trimming cost V 1 base and J 4 bases, with 14 bases left between them. The CDR3 spans 15 residues.

V is TRBV5-4 and J is TRBJ2-7, with 8 bases identical to TRBD1. Looked up from germline, CDR1 is SGHNT and CDR2 is YYREEE (reference sequence). V trimming: 5 bases; J trimming: 1 base; junction bases outside the gene matches: 11. The CDR3 has 16 residues. The CDR3 is CASSSKTQGASYEQYF. CDR3 DNA: TGTGCCAGCAGTTCCAAGACCCAGGGGGCTTCCTACGAGCAGTACTTC.

The J gene is TRBJ1-1, the V gene TRBV9, with 7 bases identical to TRBD1. Germline V gene data show CDR1 as SGDLS and CDR2 as YYNGEE. With V trimmed by 0 bases and J by 4 bases, 6 bases remained unmatched. This CDR3 comprises 15 residues. This chain's CDR3 is CASSVEGTAGTEAFF. The CDR3 coding sequence is TGTGCCAGCAGCGTAGAAGGGACAGCGGGCACTGAAGCTTTCTTT.

This clone has just one count. The CDR3 here is CACQGDSNQPQHF. The CDR3 bases are TGTGCCTGCCAGGGGGATAGCAATCAGCCCCAGCATTTT. This chain connects TRBV30 to TRBJ1-5; TRBD1 matches at 7 bases. The V gene's germline CDR1 is GTSNPN and CDR2 SVGIG (reference sequence). Losses at the gene ends were 6 bases for V and 0 bases for J; bases not matched to a gene: 2. There are 13 residues in the CDR3.

This rearrangement joins TRBV11-2 to TRBJ1-2; D gene unclear. CDR3 length equals 13 residues. In germline, CDR1 is SGHAT, CDR2 FQNNGV. Trimming cost V 0 bases and J 6 bases, with 8 bases left between them. CDR3 nucleotide sequence: TGTGCCAGCAGCTTAGATATTTCAAATGGCTACACCTTC. This translates into CASSLDISNGYTF. Supplemented by reference TRBV11-2 and TRBJ1-2, the full variable domain reads EAGVAQSPRYKIIEKRQSVAFWCNPISGHATLYWYQQILGQGPKLLIQFQNNGVVDDSQLPKDRFSAERLKGVDSTLKIQPAKLEDSAVYLCASSLDISNGYTFGSGTRLTVV.

This clone showed up just a few times. The V and J genes are TRBV9 and TRBJ1-1; TRBD1 might be the D (5 bases). In germline, CDR1 is SGDLS, CDR2 YYNGEE. The V end lost 0 bases, the J end lost 4 bases, and 10 bases lay between the germline ends. This CDR3 has 14 residues. CDR3: CASSVGGVVTEAFF. In DNA form, the CDR3 reads TGTGCCAGCAGCGTAGGAGGGGTGGTCACTGAAGCTTTCTTT.

J is TRBJ2-5 and V is TRBV6-6; D is possibly TRBD1 (6 bases). Trimming took 2 bases from V and 1 from J, leaving 11 bases between them. This CDR3 is 15 amino acids long. Per the germline V gene, CDR1 is MNHNY and CDR2 is SVGAGI (reference sequence). CDR3 in amino acids: CASSYRDRRQETQYF. The CDR3, as DNA: TGTGCCAGCAGTTACAGAGACAGGCGCCAAGAGACCCAGTACTTC.

The chain recombines TRBV5-4 with TRBJ1-2; 8 bases fit TRBD1. The V segment lost 4 bases and the J segment 4 bases; nucleotides outside the gene matches: 3. Germline CDR1 reads SGHNT; CDR2 reads YYREEE (reference sequence). CDR3 size: 13 residues. The CDR3 sequence is CASSTDRVYGYTF. The CDR3 nucleotides read TGTGCCAGCAGCACGGACAGGGTCTATGGCTACACCTTC.

About this clone itself: The junction departs from germline at one end; a sequencing error may be responsible. The chain recombines TRBV5-4 with TRBJ1-5, with 10 positions matching TRBD1. The CDR3 is 18 amino acids. CDR1 is SGHNT and CDR2 is YYREEE in the germline V gene (reference sequence). This chain's CDR3 is CASSLDGGQGFPSQPQHF. CDR3 in DNA: TGTGCCAGCAGTTTGGATGGGGGACAGGGGTTCCCAAGTCAGCCCCAGCATTTT.

The chain combines TRBV30 with TRBJ2-7; 8 bases map to TRBD1. Germline V gene lookup returns CDR1 GTSNPN and CDR2 SVGIG (reference sequence). J was trimmed by 3 bases and V by 5 bases; bases with no gene match: 3. CDR3 size: 12 residues. The CDR3 is CAWGQGSYEQYF. The CDR3 DNA follows: TGTGCCTGGGGACAGGGAAGCTACGAGCAGTACTTC.

This clone was counted a few times. The chain recombines TRBV7-8 with TRBJ2-1; TRBD2 is a possible D gene (5 bases). Germline V gene sequence: CDR1 SGHVS, CDR2 FQNEAQ. CDR3 length: 14 amino acids. Trimming shortened V by 3 bases and J by 6 bases, and 12 bases separated the two germline ends. In DNA form, the CDR3 reads TGTGCCAGCAGCTTTGGGCAACGGGGCAATGAGCAGTTCTTC. It codes for CASSFGQRGNEQFF.

The chain recombines TRBV7-3 with TRBJ1-1, with 8 bases matching TRBD1. Germline V gene data show CDR1 as SGHTA and CDR2 as FQGTGA. V shed 5 bases and J 3 bases; nucleotides not matched to a gene: 5. The CDR3 loop spans 14 amino acids. CDR3 DNA: TGTGCCAGCAGCGCGCAGGGGGCTGACACTGAAGCTTTCTTT. It yields the protein CASSAQGADTEAFF.

This rearrangement joins TRBV23-1 to TRBJ1-5; D unresolved. TRBV23-1 is an ORF for which the function is uncertain. This CDR3 spans 15 amino acids. Trimming took 0 bases from V and 3 from J, leaving 9 bases between them. The CDR3 bases are TGCGCCAGCAGTCAATCATTCCCCGTCAATCAGCCCCAGCATTTT. This gives the protein CASSQSFPVNQPQHF.

The rearrangement links TRBV5-1 to TRBJ2-7; D not resolved. The CDR3 contains 13 residues. Germline V gives CDR1 SGHRS, CDR2 YFSETQ. Trimming shortened V by 0 bases and J by 4 bases, and 8 bases separated the two germline ends. For the CDR3, the DNA is TGCGCCAGCAGCTTGGACGAGTTATACGAGCAGTACTTC. The encoded protein is CASSLDELYEQYF. Filled out from reference TRBV5-1 and TRBJ2-7, the complete variable domain reads KAGVTQTPRYLIKTRGQQVTLSCSPISGHRSVSWYQQTPGQGLQFLFEYFSETQRNKGNFPGRFSGRQFSNSRSEMNVSTLELGDSALYLCASSLDELYEQYFGPGTRLTVT.

The V and J genes are TRBV27 and TRBJ2-7; 13 positions agree with TRBD2. The CDR3 is 15 residues long. V lost 3 bases and J lost 7; bases outside the gene matches: 6. The germline V gene has CDR1 MNHEY and CDR2 SMNVEV (reference sequence). The CDR3 DNA is TGTGCCAGCAGTTTTGCGGGACTAGCGGGGTGGGAGCAGTACTTC. As protein: CASSFAGLAGWEQYF.

The chain links TRBV5-1 to TRBJ1-1; 9 positions agree with TRBD1. Germline trimming cut 4 bases from V and 11 bases from J; bases unmatched to any gene: 12. Germline CDR1 is SGHRS and CDR2 is YFSETQ. This CDR3 contains 14 residues. The CDR3: CASSITTGGVEAFF. CDR3 nucleotides: TGCGCCAGCAGCATTACTACAGGGGGCGTGGAGGCTTTCTTT.

A note on this clone: At the DNA level, this CDR3 is encoded by other sequences in the same sample as well. This chain joins TRBV7-9 and TRBJ1-2; no clear D. V shed 6 bases and J shed 1 base, with 9 bases lying between them. Looked up from germline, CDR1 is SEHNR and CDR2 is FQNEAQ (reference sequence). The CDR3 covers 13 residues. The CDR3 is CASSGSVNYGYTF. CDR3 DNA: TGTGCCAGCAGTGGGTCAGTTAACTATGGCTACACCTTC.

V and J are TRBV27 and TRBJ1-5; D gene ambiguous. Per germline, CDR1 MNHEY and CDR2 SMNVEV (reference sequence). The CDR3 contains 15 residues. The V end was cut by 5 bases, the J end by 1 base, with 12 bases between. For the CDR3, the DNA is TGTGCCAGCAGTCTAATACGAGAGAGCAATCAGCCCCAGCATTTT. Translating it yields CASSLIRESNQPQHF.

V usage is TRBV30 and J usage is TRBJ1-6, with D maybe TRBD1 (5 bases). Germline V lookup: CDR1 GTSNPN, CDR2 SVGIG (reference sequence). V was shortened by 1 base and J by 5 bases, with 6 bases between the two germline ends. This CDR3 region has 13 residues. DNA for the CDR3: TGTGCCTGGAGTGAGACAGATAATTCACCCCTCCACTTT. Its translation is CAWSETDNSPLHF.

This clone showed up just once. The chain uses TRBV13 and TRBJ2-5; D is ambiguous. CDR3 length: 13 amino acids. Germline V gene lookup returns CDR1 PRHDT and CDR2 FYEKMQ (reference sequence). Trimming removed 4 bases from V and 3 bases from J, with 9 bases in between. The CDR3 DNA is TGTGCCAGCAGCTCAACGATCGAAGAGACCCAGTACTTC. Translated, it gives CASSSTIEETQYF.